A selection of T cell receptor beta chains follows, all from one sample in a study of blood T cell repertoires in COVID-19. Profiled with immunoSEQ multiplex PCR; TCRdb holds only in-frame clones, not every one. In the table there are fewer than 500,000 clones, about 80% of which are singletons. The material sequenced was peripheral blood. All receptors come from a human donor with acute or convalescent COVID-19. The donor label of this sample is uncertain. The CDR3 runs from the conserved cysteine through the conserved F or W. The order of the fields is CDR3 protein, CDR3 DNA, V gene, J gene, D gene, clone size, CDR3 length. A D gene is named only where the DNA matches it firmly. Not all rows give a size; the values are once, few, many and, for expanded clones, a class.

CASSLIGQGNEKLFF,TGTGCCAGCAGCTTGATCGGACAGGGAAATGAAAAACTGTTTTTT,TRBV5-5,TRBJ1-4,TRBD1,.,15
CASSTRTPGELFF,TGTGCCAGCAGCACCCGGACACCCGGGGAGCTGTTTTTT,TRBV7-9,TRBJ2-2,.,.,13
CATSIDRVGANVLTF,TGTGCCACCAGCATTGACAGGGTCGGGGCCAACGTCCTGACTTTC,TRBV15,TRBJ2-6,TRBD1,.,15
CATSRDLGTNYGYTF,TGTGCCACCAGCAGAGATCTGGGCACTAACTATGGCTACACCTTC,TRBV15,TRBJ1-2,.,few,15
CASSYSRGGETQYF,TGTGCCAGCAGTTACTCGAGGGGGGGGGAGACCCAGTACTTC,TRBV6-2/TRBV6-3,TRBJ2-5,.,.,14
CASSPSPGRLAKNIQYF,TGTGCCAGCTCACCATCCCCGGGGAGACTAGCCAAAAACATTCAGTACTTC,TRBV18,TRBJ2-4,.,.,17
CASSFTGAYEQYF,TGTGCCAGCAGCTTCACAGGCGCCTACGAGCAGTACTTC,TRBV5-5,TRBJ2-7,.,.,13
CASSQDFYYGYTF,TGCGCCAGCAGCCAGGACTTCTACTATGGCTACACCTTC,TRBV4-1,TRBJ1-2,.,.,13
CASSLETPYGYTF,TGTGCCAGCAGCTTAGAAACTCCTTATGGCTACACCTTC,TRBV7-9,TRBJ1-2,.,.,13
CASSPGLAGYNEQFF,TGTGCCAGCAGCCCCGGACTAGCGGGTTACAATGAGCAGTTCTTC,TRBV7-8,TRBJ2-1,TRBD2,.,15
CASSSRLVEDTQYF,TGTGCCAGCAGTTCCCGACTAGTTGAAGATACGCAGTATTTT,TRBV6-5,TRBJ2-3,.,.,14
CASSLAVGGGNEQFF,TGTGCCAGCAGCTTGGCCGTAGGTGGAGGGAATGAGCAGTTCTTC,TRBV5-4,TRBJ2-1,.,.,15
CASSPRLAGGEQYF,TGTGCCAGCAGCCCAAGACTAGCGGGAGGCGAGCAGTACTTC,TRBV13,TRBJ2-7,TRBD2,once,14
CASSPGGAGSEKLFF,TGTGCCAGCAGCCCAGGGGGTGCGGGGAGTGAAAAACTGTTTTTT,TRBV3-1/TRBV3-2,TRBJ1-4,TRBD1,.,15
CASMEGGPADTQYF,TGTGCCAGCATGGAGGGAGGGCCGGCAGATACGCAGTATTTT,TRBV2,TRBJ2-3,TRBD2,.,14
CASPLTRAVPNNEQFF,TGCGCCAGCCCCCTCACCCGCGCGGTGCCAAACAATGAGCAGTTCTTC,TRBV5-1,TRBJ2-1,.,.,16
CASRQGPNQPQHF,TGTGCCAGTAGGCAGGGCCCTAATCAGCCCCAGCATTTT,TRBV19,TRBJ1-5,.,.,13
CASSENRGLTQYF,TGTGCCAGCAGTGAAAACAGGGGGCTTACGCAGTATTTT,TRBV6-1,TRBJ2-3,TRBD1,.,13
CASSDQYSNQPQHF,TGTGCCAGCAGTGACCAGTATAGCAATCAGCCCCAGCATTTT,TRBV6-4,TRBJ1-5,.,.,14
CASSPQERNTEAFF,TGTGCCAGCTCACCACAGGAGCGGAACACTGAAGCTTTCTTT,TRBV18,TRBJ1-1,.,.,14
CASSPGPVQYF,TGTGCCAGCAGCCCAGGTCCGGTGCAGTATTTT,TRBV11-2,TRBJ2-3,.,.,11
CASSDWDTSSYEQYF,TGTGCCAGCAGTGATTGGGACACGAGCTCCTACGAGCAGTACTTC,TRBV2,TRBJ2-7,.,.,15
CASSDVGQPLGYTF,TGTGCCAGCAGCGACGTTGGACAGCCTTTGGGCTACACCTTC,TRBV2,TRBJ1-2,.,.,14
CASSEVGTGISPLHF,TGCGCCAGCAGTGAGGTCGGGACAGGGATTTCACCCCTCCACTTT,TRBV10-2,TRBJ1-6,TRBD1,.,15
CATSDLGRGEKLFF,TGTGCCACCTCCGATTTGGGGAGGGGAGAAAAACTGTTTTTT,TRBV7-9,TRBJ1-4,.,.,14
CASSIQGPTEAFF,TGTGCCAGCAGTATACAGGGTCCCACTGAAGCTTTCTTT,TRBV28,TRBJ1-1,.,.,13
CASSRGDRNTEAFF,TGTGCCAGTAGTAGAGGGGACAGGAACACTGAAGCTTTCTTT,TRBV19,TRBJ1-1,TRBD1,.,14
CASIRSSYNSPLHF,TGTGCCAGCATTCGGAGCTCCTATAATTCACCCCTCCACTTT,TRBV2,TRBJ1-6,.,.,14
CASSTPRLRGGGSGELFF,TGTGCCAGCAGCACTCCGAGACTCCGGGGGGGAGGATCCGGGGAGCTGTTTTTT,TRBV5-4,TRBJ2-2,TRBD2,.,18
CASRPTRSKSAPQHF,TGTGCCAGCAGACCTACGCGGTCCAAGAGTGCGCCCCAGCATTTT,TRBV27,TRBJ1-5,.,.,15
CASSRQESGELFF,TGTGCCAGCAGTAGACAGGAATCCGGGGAGCTGTTTTTT,TRBV6-5,TRBJ2-2,.,.,13
CASTETRHEQFF,TGTGCCAGCACCGAAACGCGGCATGAGCAGTTCTTC,TRBV12-3/TRBV12-4,TRBJ2-1,.,.,12
CASSLGGPGYEQYF,TGTGCCAGCAGCTTAGGGGGCCCAGGCTACGAGCAGTACTTC,TRBV7-9,TRBJ2-7,.,once,14
CASSPEFGNSPLHF,TGTGCCAGCTCACCTGAATTCGGTAATTCACCCCTCCACTTT,TRBV18,TRBJ1-6,.,.,14
CASSLEIKNTEAFF,TGTGCCAGCAGCCTAGAAATCAAGAACACTGAAGCTTTCTTT,TRBV7-9,TRBJ1-1,.,.,14
CAWSVFAGGRNTEAFF,TGTGCCTGGAGTGTATTTGCAGGGGGCAGGAACACTGAAGCTTTCTTT,TRBV30,TRBJ1-1,TRBD1,.,16
CASSGDRGRPYYGYTF,TGTGCCAGCAGCGGAGACAGGGGGCGCCCCTATTATGGCTACACCTTC,TRBV7-9,TRBJ1-2,TRBD1,.,16
CASRQWGDRVDRYNEQFF,TGTGCCAGCAGACAATGGGGGGACAGGGTGGATAGATACAATGAGCAGTTCTTC,TRBV27,TRBJ2-1,TRBD1,.,18
CASRHSGVGDTQYF,TGTGCCAGCAGACACAGCGGGGTGGGAGATACGCAGTATTTT,TRBV11-2,TRBJ2-3,TRBD2,.,14
CASSSELAGVRSYNEQFF,TGTGCCAGCAGCTCGGAACTAGCGGGAGTTAGGTCCTACAATGAGCAGTTCTTC,TRBV12-1,TRBJ2-1,.,once,18
CASSTTSGGQSSYNEQFF,TGTGCCAGCTCGACGACTAGCGGGGGCCAGAGCTCCTACAATGAGCAGTTCTTC,TRBV18,TRBJ2-1,TRBD2,.,18
CASSLGTSGRSGGYEQYF,TGTGCCAGCAGCCTTGGAACCAGCGGGAGATCTGGAGGGTACGAGCAGTACTTC,TRBV5-4,TRBJ2-7,TRBD2,few,18
CASTLTVLVYGYTF,TGTGCCAGCACCCTGACAGTCCTTGTATATGGCTACACCTTC,TRBV6-5,TRBJ1-2,.,.,14
CASSGGQALTNYGYTF,TGTGCCAGCTCGGGGGGACAGGCCTTAACTAACTATGGCTACACCTTC,TRBV5-4,TRBJ1-2,TRBD1,.,16
CAIRGTGTGTDEQYF,TGTGCCATCAGGGGGACCGGGACAGGTACGGACGAGCAGTACTTC,TRBV10-3,TRBJ2-7,TRBD1,.,15
CASSEGTGTVQPQHF,TGTGCCAGCAGTGAGGGGACAGGGACAGTTCAGCCCCAGCATTTT,TRBV2,TRBJ1-5,TRBD1,.,15
CASSLALGQGARTEAFF,TGTGCCAGCAGCTTGGCCCTGGGACAGGGGGCGCGAACTGAAGCTTTCTTT,TRBV7-9,TRBJ1-1,TRBD1,few,17
CAWSTGQGDSPLHF,TGTGCCTGGAGTACTGGACAGGGCGATTCACCCCTCCACTTT,TRBV30,TRBJ1-6,TRBD1,.,14
CAISRGEEDNQPQHF,TGTGCCATCAGTAGAGGGGAGGAAGACAATCAGCCCCAGCATTTT,TRBV10-3,TRBJ1-5,.,.,15
CASSPKGVLDEQYF,TGTGCCAGCTCCCCTAAGGGGGTCCTGGACGAGCAGTACTTC,TRBV18,TRBJ2-7,.,.,14
CASSLGTVRNTEAFF,TGTGCCAGCAGCTTGGGGACAGTTCGGAACACTGAAGCTTTCTTT,TRBV5-8,TRBJ1-1,.,.,15
CASSSWGLAGTIQETQYF,TGTGCCAGCAGCTCGTGGGGACTAGCGGGGACCATACAAGAGACCCAGTACTTC,TRBV11-2,TRBJ2-5,TRBD2,.,18
CASSYSPGGATNEKLFF,TGTGCCAGCAGTTACTCTCCGGGTGGCGCAACTAATGAAAAACTGTTTTTT,TRBV6-7,TRBJ1-4,.,.,17
CASRRLAKETQYF,TGTGCCAGCAGGAGACTAGCGAAAGAGACCCAGTACTTC,TRBV27,TRBJ2-5,TRBD2,once,13